This record looks at one TCR beta chain sequence and its context. The data belong to a study of blood T cell repertoires in COVID-19. Whole-study context: The study drew acute and convalescent COVID-19 samples from the United States, Italy and Spain.

Under the authors' procedure: Reference gene primer amplification gave nucleated cell count estimates. The table came from immunoSEQ multiplex PCR; TCRdb's copy has only in-frame clones and leaves some out. That table supplies the V and J calls and clone size; D and trimming were determined from the DNA. The repertoire holds hundreds of thousands of clones, with more than 90% as singletons. Clinical history as reported by participants underpinned cohort assignment. This CDR3 has 15 amino acids. Germline V gene data show CDR1 as LGHDT and CDR2 as YNNKEL (reference sequence). Trimming at V came to 4 bases and at J to 5 bases, leaving 8 bases not matched to a gene.

Sequencing was performed on PBMCs or T cells enriched from blood (not recorded which). This clonotype was sampled from a man aged 55 to 69 who had recovered from COVID-19. This chain uses TRBV3-1 (or the pseudogene TRBV3-2) with TRBJ2-7, with TRBD1 matching over 10 bases. CDR3 nucleotide sequence: TGTGCCAGCAGCCTAGGGACAGGGGATATGAACGAGCAGTACTTC. Translated: CASSLGTGDMNEQYF.